This T cell receptor beta chain was sequenced in a study of blood T cell repertoires in COVID-19. This CDR3 region has 15 residues. Trimming pared 3 bases from V and 4 bases from J, leaving 15 bases between. Germline V gene lookup returns CDR1 ENHRY and CDR2 SYGVKD. Original analysis: Reference gene primer amplification gave nucleated cell count estimates. Assay used: immunoSEQ multiplex PCR; TCRdb lists only in-frame clones, some missing. V and J calls and clone size are those listed in that table; D and trimming were worked out from the DNA. This sample has 150,000 to 200,000 clones, with 90% found just once.

The sequencing sample was made of peripheral blood. The receptor's source is a man between 60 and 75 years old with active or convalescent COVID-19. This chain uses TRBV10-3 with TRBJ1-2; D uncertain. The CDR3 loop is CAISESGRGLYGYTF. DNA of the CDR3: TGTGCCATCAGTGAAAGCGGGAGAGGGCTCTATGGCTACACCTTC.